A single T cell receptor (beta chain) is shown here with its context. Its antigen is as yet unknown. Sequencing used cDNA as its template, made by extracting RNA and reverse transcribing it. This table comes from immunoSEQ multiplex PCR, and its TCRdb copy is limited to in-frame clones, with some not included. The sample lists about 180,000 clones; roughly 63% were seen once. The record originates from a study of CD8+ T cells in alopecia areata. Trimming left V 0 bases short and J 4 bases short, with 10 bases between. Germline assignment: CDR1 SGDLS and CDR2 YYNGEE. CDR3 length: 15 amino acids. General study results and limits: Scalp sample sequencing also detects resident alphabeta T cells of normal skin.

The chain recombines TRBV9 with TRBJ2-2, with D maybe TRBD1 (6 bases). The sequencing used CD4+ T cells sorted from blood, collected at week 0. This receptor was obtained from a human donor with alopecia areata. The DNA for the CDR3 is TGTGCCAGCAGCGTAGTAGGGGGTACCACCGGGGAGCTGTTTTTT. Amino acid sequence: CASSVVGGTTGELFF.